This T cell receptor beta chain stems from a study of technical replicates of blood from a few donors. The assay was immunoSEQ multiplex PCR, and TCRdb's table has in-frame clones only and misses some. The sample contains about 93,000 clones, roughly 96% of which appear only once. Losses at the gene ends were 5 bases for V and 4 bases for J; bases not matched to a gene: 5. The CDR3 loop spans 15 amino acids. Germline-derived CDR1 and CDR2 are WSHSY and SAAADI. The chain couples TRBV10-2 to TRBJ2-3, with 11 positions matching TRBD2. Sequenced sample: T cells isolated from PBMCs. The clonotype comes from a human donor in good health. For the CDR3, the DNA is TGCGCCAGCAGTTTAACTAGCGGGGGTGCAGATACGCAGTATTTT. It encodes CASSLTSGGADTQYF.